Each of the 15 T cell receptor beta chains below was sequenced from the same sample in a study of cytomegalovirus exposure and HLA in healthy donors. The PCR used 60 Vbeta and 13 Jbeta primers. Only in-frame clones appear in the TCRdb table, and some are missing; sequencing was by immunoSEQ multiplex PCR. The sample holds about 190,000 clones, roughly four fifths seen once. The sequencing input was PBMCs. These receptors all come from a woman aged 18-35 years in good health and CMV-seronegative.

The chain links TRBV19 to TRBJ2-7; a weak D match, TRBD1 (5 bases). Germline CDR1 is LNHDA and CDR2 is SQIVND (reference sequence). The V end lost 5 bases, the J end lost 0 bases, and 14 bases lay between the germline ends. CDR3 length: 15 residues. The CDR3 bases are TGTGCCAGTAGTGCCCTTACAGGACGCTCCTACGAGCAGTACTTC. Translating gives CASSALTGRSYEQYF.

V is TRBV7-6 and J is TRBJ1-2; D possibly corresponds to TRBD1 (6 bases). The ends were cut back, 5 bases at V and 0 bases at J, with 10 bases in the middle. The CDR3 is 14 residues long. CDR1 and CDR2 (germline): SGHVS, FNYEAQ. The CDR3 protein is CASSPRTANYGYTF. The CDR3 bases are TGTGCCAGCAGCCCTCGGACAGCTAACTATGGCTACACCTTC. Using reference TRBV7-6 and TRBJ1-2 for the parts outside the CDR3, the full variable domain is GAGVSQSPRYKVTKRGQDVALRCDPISGHVSLYWYRQALGQGPEFLTYFNYEAQQDKSGLPNDRFSAERPEGSISTLTIQRTEQRDSAMYRCASSPRTANYGYTFGSGTRLTVV.

This clone turned up a few times. This chain joins TRBV5-1 and TRBJ2-5; 10 bases are a match to TRBD1. The CDR3 extends over 17 amino acids. Germline CDR1 SGHRS, CDR2 YFSETQ. With V trimmed by 4 bases and J by 2 bases, 11 bases remained unmatched. CDR3 residues: CASSRGGTGVTQETQYF. The CDR3 nucleotides are TGCGCCAGCAGCCGGGGGGGGACAGGGGTCACTCAAGAGACCCAGTACTTC.

The V gene is TRBV6-7, the J gene TRBJ2-7; 7 bases map to TRBD2. TRBV6-7 is reported as an ORF; its role is uncertain. With V trimmed by 5 bases and J by 3 bases, 7 bases remained unmatched. This CDR3 region has 14 residues. The CDR3 region is CASSRPWGGYEQYF. CDR3 DNA: TGTGCCAGCAGTCGCCCCTGGGGGGGCTACGAGCAGTACTTC.

This chain connects TRBV30 to TRBJ1-1, with 7 positions matching TRBD1. There are 12 residues in the CDR3. J was trimmed by 5 bases and V by 5 bases; bases with no gene match: 5. Germline CDR1 and CDR2: GTSNPN and SVGIG (reference sequence). The CDR3 DNA sequence: TGTGCCTGGGAAGGGGGCGGGACTGAAGCTTTCTTT. This encodes CAWEGGGTEAFF.

This chain joins TRBV7-2 and TRBJ2-1, with TRBD2 matching 10 bases. The CDR3 has 12 amino acids. The germline gives CDR1 SGHTA, CDR2 FQGNSA. The trim removed 3 bases at V and 12 bases at J, leaving 2 bases unmatched. This CDR3 is CASSLTSGRQFF. The CDR3 nucleotides read TGTGCCAGCAGCTTGACTAGCGGGCGGCAGTTCTTC. The whole variable domain, remainder taken from reference TRBV7-2 and TRBJ2-1, is GAGVSQSPSNKVTEKGKDVELRCDPISGHTALYWYRQSLGQGLEFLIYFQGNSAPDKSGLPSDRFSAERTGGSVSTLTIQRTQQEDSAVYLCASSLTSGRQFFGPGTRLTVL.

The chain combines TRBV6-4 with TRBJ2-1; a weak D match, TRBD2 (6 bases). CDR3 length: 13 residues. V was trimmed by 5 bases and J by 5 bases, leaving 10 bases between them. Germline V gene data show CDR1 as MRHNA and CDR2 as SNTAGT. The CDR3 region is CASSREWDNEQFF. CDR3 coding DNA: TGTGCCAGCAGTCGGGAGTGGGACAATGAGCAGTTCTTC.

The chain recombines TRBV9 with TRBJ2-3, with D maybe TRBD2 (6 bases). The CDR3 is 15 residues long. Germline V gives CDR1 SGDLS, CDR2 YYNGEE. Between the trimmed V and J ends, which lost 0 bases and 0 bases, there was a span of 8 bases. The CDR3 is CASSVELASTDTQYF. The CDR3 DNA is TGTGCCAGCAGCGTAGAACTAGCCAGCACAGATACGCAGTATTTT.

V is TRBV10-3 and J is TRBJ2-7; D is possibly TRBD1 (5 bases). Germline CDR1 and CDR2: ENHRY and SYGVKD. V lost 11 bases to trimming and J lost 0 bases, with 17 bases between them. The CDR3 is made up of 14 amino acids. The CDR3 DNA reads TGTGCCTCGGCCCAGGGTCTGAGCTCCTACGAGCAGTACTTC. This gives the protein CASAQGLSSYEQYF.

The chain joins TRBV4-2 to TRBJ2-4, with D possibly being TRBD1 (5 bases). From germline, CDR1 is LGHNA and CDR2 YNFKEQ. V lost 1 base and J lost 7, with 14 bases in between. The CDR3 is 15 residues long. The CDR3 region has the DNA TGTGCCAGCAGCCAAGTGCAGGGCGTCAAGAACATTCAGTACTTC. Translation gives CASSQVQGVKNIQYF.

This clone has only a few counts. The CDR3 coding sequence is TGTGCCAGCAGCTTGGGACTAGCGGGGGAGTACTTC. It encodes CASSLGLAGEYF. The rearrangement uses TRBV5-6 and TRBJ2-7; 12 bases align to TRBD2. V lost 0 bases, J lost 11 bases, and 0 bases stayed unmatched. The CDR3 runs 12 residues. Germline V lookup: CDR1 SGHDT, CDR2 YYEEEE.

This clone has a single count. J is TRBJ2-5 and V is TRBV18, with D tentatively TRBD2 (6 bases). Trimming shortened V by 3 bases and J by 11 bases, and 13 bases separated the two germline ends. The germline CDR1 and CDR2 sequences are KGHSH and LQKENI. This CDR3 has 12 amino acids. The CDR3 protein is CASSPEDREQYF. CDR3 nucleotide sequence: TGTGCCAGCTCACCGGAGGATCGGGAGCAGTACTTC.

V and J are TRBV2 and TRBJ2-1, with D tentatively TRBD1 (5 bases). CDR1 is SNHLY, CDR2 FYNNEI, per germline. Trimming pared 4 bases from V and 2 bases from J, leaving 15 bases between. The CDR3 is made up of 16 amino acids. The CDR3 region has the DNA TGTGCCAGCAGTGTTGTCCGGACACGAGCCTACAATGAGCAGTTCTTC. Its translation: CASSVVRTRAYNEQFF.

The V call is TRBV7-2, the J call TRBJ2-1; D uncertain. V lost 4 bases, J lost 2 bases, and 15 bases lay in between. Per the germline V gene, CDR1 is SGHTA and CDR2 is FQGNSA. This CDR3 comprises 16 residues. CDR3 sequence (DNA): TGTGCCAGCAGCTCAGCCAGTACCAAAACCTACAATGAGCAGTTCTTC. Its protein is CASSSASTKTYNEQFF.

This chain connects TRBV30 to TRBJ2-5, with D possibly being TRBD1 (6 bases). The V end lost 3 bases, the J end lost 5 bases, and 13 bases lay between the germline ends. CDR3 size: 13 residues. The germline gives CDR1 GTSNPN, CDR2 SVGIG (reference sequence). The CDR3 sequence is CAWRTQGHETQYF. The CDR3 region has the DNA TGTGCCTGGAGAACTCAGGGACACGAGACCCAGTACTTC.